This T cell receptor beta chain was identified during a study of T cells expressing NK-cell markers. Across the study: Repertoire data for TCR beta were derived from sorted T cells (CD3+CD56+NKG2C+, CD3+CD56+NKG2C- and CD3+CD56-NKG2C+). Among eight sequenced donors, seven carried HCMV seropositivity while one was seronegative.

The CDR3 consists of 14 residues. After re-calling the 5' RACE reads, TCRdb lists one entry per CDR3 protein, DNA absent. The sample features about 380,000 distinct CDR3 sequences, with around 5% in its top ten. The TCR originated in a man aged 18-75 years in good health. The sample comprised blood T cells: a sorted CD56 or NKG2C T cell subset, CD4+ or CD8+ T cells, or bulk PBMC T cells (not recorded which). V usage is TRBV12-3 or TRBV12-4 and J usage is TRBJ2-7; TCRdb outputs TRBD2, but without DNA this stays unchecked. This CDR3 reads CASSLGRAVYGQYF.